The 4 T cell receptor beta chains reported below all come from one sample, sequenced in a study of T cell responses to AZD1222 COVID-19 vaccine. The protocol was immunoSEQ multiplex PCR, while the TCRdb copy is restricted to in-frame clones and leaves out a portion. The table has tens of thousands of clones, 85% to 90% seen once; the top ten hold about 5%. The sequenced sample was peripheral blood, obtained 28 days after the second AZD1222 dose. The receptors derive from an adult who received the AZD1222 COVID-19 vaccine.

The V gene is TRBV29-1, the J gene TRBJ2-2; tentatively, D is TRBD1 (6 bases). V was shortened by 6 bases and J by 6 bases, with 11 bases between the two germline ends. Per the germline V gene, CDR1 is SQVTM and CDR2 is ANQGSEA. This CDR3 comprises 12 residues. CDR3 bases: TGCAGCGTACAACAGGGTCCCGGGGAGCTGTTTTTT. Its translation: CSVQQGPGELFF.

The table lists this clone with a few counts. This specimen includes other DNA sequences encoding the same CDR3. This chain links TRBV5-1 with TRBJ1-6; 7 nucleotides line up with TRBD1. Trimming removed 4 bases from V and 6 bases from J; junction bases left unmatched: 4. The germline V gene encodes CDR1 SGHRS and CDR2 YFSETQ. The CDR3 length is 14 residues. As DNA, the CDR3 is TGCGCCAGCAGCCCGGGACAGACTAATTCACCCCTCCACTTT. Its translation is CASSPGQTNSPLHF.

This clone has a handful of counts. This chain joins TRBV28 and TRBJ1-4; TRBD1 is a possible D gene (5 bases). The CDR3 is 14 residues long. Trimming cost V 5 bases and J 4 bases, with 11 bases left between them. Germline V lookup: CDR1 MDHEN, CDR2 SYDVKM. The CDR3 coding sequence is TGTGCCAGCAGTCCGCAGGGAGTTAATGAAAAACTGTTTTTT. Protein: CASSPQGVNEKLFF.

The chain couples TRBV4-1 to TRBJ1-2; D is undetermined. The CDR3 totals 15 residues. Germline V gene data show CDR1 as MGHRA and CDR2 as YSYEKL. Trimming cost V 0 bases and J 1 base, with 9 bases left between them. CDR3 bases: TGCGCCAGCAGCCAAGAAAGAGGAGTTAACTATGGCTACACCTTC. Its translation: CASSQERGVNYGYTF.